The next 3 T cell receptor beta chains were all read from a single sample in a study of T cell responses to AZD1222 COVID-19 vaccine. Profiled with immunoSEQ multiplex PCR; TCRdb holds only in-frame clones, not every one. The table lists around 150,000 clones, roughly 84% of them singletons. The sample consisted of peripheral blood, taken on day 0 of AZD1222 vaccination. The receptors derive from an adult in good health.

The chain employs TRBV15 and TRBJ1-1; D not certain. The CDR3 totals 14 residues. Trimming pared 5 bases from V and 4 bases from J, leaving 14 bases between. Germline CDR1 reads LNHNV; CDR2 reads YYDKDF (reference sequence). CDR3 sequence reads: CATSPPSDVTEAFF. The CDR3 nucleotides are TGTGCCACCAGCCCCCCGTCGGATGTCACTGAAGCTTTCTTT.

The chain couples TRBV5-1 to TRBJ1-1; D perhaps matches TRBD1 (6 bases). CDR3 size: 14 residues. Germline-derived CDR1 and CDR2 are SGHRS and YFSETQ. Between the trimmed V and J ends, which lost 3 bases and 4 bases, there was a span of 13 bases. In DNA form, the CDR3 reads TGCGCCAGCAGCTACCTAGTCAGGGGCACTGAAGCTTTCTTT. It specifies CASSYLVRGTEAFF.

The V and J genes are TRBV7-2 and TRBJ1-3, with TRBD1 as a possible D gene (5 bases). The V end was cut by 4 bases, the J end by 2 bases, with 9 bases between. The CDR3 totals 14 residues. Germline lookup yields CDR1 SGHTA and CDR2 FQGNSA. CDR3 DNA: TGTGCCAGCAGCTCCTGGGGGGCTGGAAACACCATATATTTT. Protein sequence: CASSSWGAGNTIYF.